The 20 T cell receptor beta chains given below trace back to one sample, sequenced in a study of CD8 T cells in ankylosing spondylitis. No antigen is known for these receptors. General study findings and limits: What seemed typical of ankylosing spondylitis blood was a TCR beta motif built from about 8 highly homologous variants.

TCRdb reprocessed the 5' RACE reads with MiXCR, giving one entry per CDR3 protein. The data contain hundreds of thousands of distinct CDR3 sequences, about 10% of them singletons. The material sequenced was blood, either unsorted or a sorted T cell fraction (not recorded which). The receptors shown here come from a male donor with ankylosing spondylitis.

The chain is built from TRBV20-1 and TRBJ1-3, with D perhaps TRBD1 (5 bases). Trimming shortened V by 3 bases and J by 4 bases, and 22 bases separated the two germline ends. Germline V lookup: CDR1 DFQATT, CDR2 SNEGSKA (reference sequence). The CDR3 runs 17 residues. The CDR3 DNA follows: TGCAGTGCTAGTTCCCGGGGCCGAGGATTGTCGGGAAACACCATATATTTT. Encoded protein: CSASSRGRGLSGNTIYF.

Only a few counts were recorded for this clonotype. The V and J genes are TRBV25-1 and TRBJ2-5; 8 positions match TRBD2. Trimming cost V 2 bases and J 5 bases; bases outside gene matches: 7. CDR1 is MGHDK, CDR2 SYGVNS, per germline. The length of the CDR3 is 15 residues. The CDR3, as DNA: TGTGCCAGCAGTGAACCCGGGGGGGCGGAGGAGACCCAGTACTTC. Translated: CASSEPGGAEETQYF.

The chain has TRBV20-1 and TRBJ2-1; 12 bases are a match to TRBD2. This CDR3 has 13 amino acids. CDR1 and CDR2 (germline): DFQATT, SNEGSKA (reference sequence). CDR3 nucleotides: TGCTCCCGGAGGACTAGCGGGGAGAATGAGCAGTTCTTC. This encodes CSRRTSGENEQFF.

This sequence joins TRBV7-8 and TRBJ2-2; tentative D call: TRBD1 (6 bases). Germline CDR1 SGHVS, CDR2 FQNEAQ. The V and J ends lost 4 bases and 0 bases respectively, with 12 bases between them. The CDR3 length is 16 residues. In DNA, the CDR3 is TGTGCCAGCAGCTACAGACAGGACGCGAACACCGGGGAGCTGTTTTTT. As protein: CASSYRQDANTGELFF.

V and J are TRBV29-1 and TRBJ2-3, with a tentative D call TRBD2 (7 bases). The CDR3 extends over 15 amino acids. CDR1 SQVTM and CDR2 ANQGSEA come from the germline V gene. V lost 4 bases and J 5 bases, leaving 19 bases between the germline ends. The CDR3 protein is CSVGGGGGLGDTQYF. CDR3 DNA sequence: TGCAGCGTTGGGGGCGGCGGGGGCTTGGGAGATACGCAGTATTTT.

The V gene is TRBV5-1, the J gene TRBJ2-3; D gene ambiguous. This CDR3 has 14 amino acids. Trimming cost V 0 bases and J 2 bases, with 7 bases left between them. Germline-derived CDR1 and CDR2 are SGHRS and YFSETQ. The CDR3 is CASSLEQATDTQYF. CDR3 DNA: TGCGCCAGCAGCTTGGAGCAGGCCACAGATACGCAGTATTTT.

This clonotype was found a few times. The chain is built from TRBV9 and TRBJ2-3, with 12 bases matching TRBD2. With 0 bases clipped from V and 6 bases from J, the junction kept 11 bases outside the gene matches. The CDR3 has 18 amino acids. In germline, CDR1 is SGDLS, CDR2 YYNGEE. This chain's CDR3 is CASSVDVTSGGRRDTQYF. As DNA, the CDR3 is TGTGCCAGCAGCGTAGACGTTACTAGCGGGGGGCGGAGGGATACGCAGTATTTT.

The DNA of the CDR3 is TGTGCCAGCAGTTACCACCTGAACACTGAAGCTTTCTTT. It yields the protein CASSYHLNTEAFF. This sequence joins TRBV6-2 or TRBV6-3 and TRBJ1-1; D is ambiguous. The germline gives CDR1 MNHEY, CDR2 SVGEGT. CDR3 length: 13 amino acids. Trimming shortened V by 2 bases and J by 0 bases, and 4 bases separated the two germline ends.

This clonotype was counted many times. This chain uses TRBV5-1 with TRBJ2-2, with no clear D. Germline V gene data show CDR1 as SGHRS and CDR2 as YFSETQ. The CDR3 length is 13 residues. Trimming shortened V by 3 bases and J by 3 bases, and 6 bases separated the two germline ends. CDR3 nucleotide sequence: TGCGCCAGCAGCTCCCAGTACACCGGGGAGCTGTTTTTT. Amino acid sequence: CASSSQYTGELFF.

The V call is TRBV4-2, the J call TRBJ1-1; TRBD1 is a possible D gene (5 bases). The CDR3 runs 11 residues. Germline V lookup: CDR1 LGHNA, CDR2 YNFKEQ. V lost 11 bases and J 4 bases, leaving 11 bases between the germline ends. CDR3 protein: CAASGGTEAFF. The DNA of the CDR3 is TGTGCCGCATCCGGGGGCACTGAAGCTTTCTTT.

The rearrangement uses TRBV20-1 and TRBJ2-1; the D gene is possibly TRBD2 (6 bases). Trimming cost V 3 bases and J 7 bases, with 25 bases left between them. This CDR3 comprises 17 residues. The germline CDR1 and CDR2 sequences are DFQATT and SNEGSKA (reference sequence). The DNA of the CDR3 is TGCAGTGCTAGGAATCCGGTAGCGGATCCTCGAGGGAATGAGCAGTTCTTC. It yields the protein CSARNPVADPRGNEQFF.

The chain joins TRBV6-2 or TRBV6-3 to TRBJ1-1, with 9 bases lining up with TRBD1. V lost 5 bases to trimming and J lost 5 bases; unmatched junction nucleotides: 6. The CDR3 is made up of 14 amino acids. CDR1 and CDR2 (germline): MNHEY, SVGEGT. The CDR3 protein is CASSEQGAMTEAFF. The CDR3, as DNA: TGTGCCAGCAGTGAACAGGGGGCTATGACTGAAGCTTTCTTT.

This clonotype was seen a few times. CDR3 amino acids: CSARVGRDTEAFF. The CDR3 DNA follows: TGCAGTGCTAGAGTTGGCAGGGACACTGAAGCTTTCTTT. The chain has TRBV20-1 and TRBJ1-1; tentatively, D is TRBD1 (5 bases). This CDR3 has 13 residues. Germline CDR1 DFQATT, CDR2 SNEGSKA (reference sequence). Deletions cut 1 base from V and 3 bases from J, with 9 bases between.

This clonotype has only a few counts. V usage is TRBV7-2 and J usage is TRBJ2-2; 12 bases align to TRBD2. The germline V gene has CDR1 SGHTA and CDR2 FQGNSA. The CDR3 extends over 16 amino acids. Losses at the gene ends were 5 bases for V and 5 bases for J; bases not matched to a gene: 6. The CDR3, as DNA: TGTGCCAGCAGCCGACTAGCGGGAGACCTAACCGGGGAGCTGTTTTTT. Translating it yields CASSRLAGDLTGELFF.

This clonotype showed up just a few times. This rearrangement joins TRBV4-1 to TRBJ2-1, with D perhaps given as TRBD1 or TRBD2 (6 bases each). Germline-derived CDR1 and CDR2 are MGHRA and YSYEKL. The CDR3 loop spans 20 amino acids. V was clipped by 6 bases and J by 4 bases, with 31 bases between them. The CDR3 region has the DNA TGCGCCAGCAGACTAGGACAGCCGACGTCCCGTGGGGGGATTTACAATGAGCAGTTCTTC. This gives the protein CASRLGQPTSRGGIYNEQFF.

The chain uses TRBV20-1 and TRBJ1-1; 8 nucleotides line up with TRBD1. This CDR3 region has 17 residues. CDR1 is DFQATT, CDR2 SNEGSKA, per germline (reference sequence). The J segment lost 1 base and the V segment lost 3 bases, leaving 13 bases of the junction unmatched. The CDR3 coding sequence is TGCAGTGCTAGGAGGGACAGGCGGTGGATTGGGAACACTGAAGCTTTCTTT. It specifies CSARRDRRWIGNTEAFF.

This clonotype appeared a few times. V is TRBV5-4 and J is TRBJ1-2, with 8 bases lining up with TRBD1. This CDR3 contains 15 residues. The trim removed 1 base at V and 3 bases at J, leaving 5 bases unmatched. Per the germline V gene, CDR1 is SGHNT and CDR2 is YYREEE (reference sequence). CDR3 DNA sequence: TGTGCCAGCAGCTTGAAGACAGGGGAACACTATGGCTACACCTTC. Protein product: CASSLKTGEHYGYTF. The full variable domain, its missing parts supplied by reference TRBV5-4 and TRBJ1-2, is ETGVTQSPTHLIKTRGQQVTLRCSSQSGHNTVSWYQQALGQGPQFIFQYYREEENGRGNFPPRFSGLQFPNYSSELNVNALELDDSALYLCASSLKTGEHYGYTFGSGTRLTVV.

This clonotype has just a few counts. V is TRBV20-1 and J is TRBJ2-7; D unclear. CDR3 length: 13 amino acids. Germline-derived CDR1 and CDR2 are DFQATT and SNEGSKA (reference sequence). Trimming stripped 6 bases from V and 0 bases from J, with 12 bases between. Here the CDR3 reads CSASRIPSYEQYF. The DNA of the CDR3 is TGCAGTGCGAGCAGGATCCCCTCCTACGAGCAGTACTTC.

Only a few counts were recorded for this clonotype. The V call is TRBV5-1, the J call TRBJ2-3, with D maybe TRBD1 (6 bases). There are 16 residues in the CDR3. In germline, CDR1 is SGHRS, CDR2 YFSETQ. V lost 3 bases and J lost 0, with 14 bases in between. The CDR3 sequence: CASSSMTGSSTDTQYF. As DNA, the CDR3 is TGCGCCAGCAGCTCGATGACAGGATCTAGCACAGATACGCAGTATTTT.

This clonotype was seen a few times. J is TRBJ2-3 and V is TRBV10-3, with TRBD1 as a possible D gene (6 bases). The CDR3 is 15 residues long. With 3 bases removed from V and 4 bases from J, the gap between germline ends came to 14 bases. CDR1 and CDR2 from the germline V gene are ENHRY and SYGVKD. This CDR3 reads CAISDMGAIADTQYF. Written as DNA, the CDR3 is TGTGCCATCAGTGACATGGGGGCTATTGCAGATACGCAGTATTTT.